The 22 T cell receptor beta chains presented below share a single source sample, sequenced in a study of blood T cell repertoires in COVID-19. The assay was immunoSEQ multiplex PCR, and TCRdb's table has in-frame clones only and misses some. The sample shows hundreds of thousands of clones, more than 80% of them seen only once. Sequenced sample: PBMCs or T cells enriched from blood (not recorded which). These receptors all stem from a man younger than 45 who had recovered from COVID-19.

The chain couples TRBV28 to TRBJ2-1; tentative D call: TRBD1 (6 bases). The germline V gene encodes CDR1 MDHEN and CDR2 SYDVKM. Between the trimmed V and J ends, which lost 7 bases and 3 bases, there was a span of 16 bases. This CDR3 spans 15 amino acids. Written as DNA, the CDR3 is TGTGCCAGCAATTTTCAGGGGCCCGTCTACAATGAGCAGTTCTTC. Amino acids: CASNFQGPVYNEQFF. Filled out from reference TRBV28 and TRBJ2-1, the complete variable domain reads DVKVTQSSRYLVKRTGEKVFLECVQDMDHENMFWYRQDPGLGLRLIYFSYDVKMKEKGDIPEGYSVSREKKERFSLILESASTNQTSMYLCASNFQGPVYNEQFFGPGTRLTVL.

This CDR3 is CALTGTDTQYF. As DNA, the CDR3 is TGTGCCTTAACCGGGACAGATACGCAGTATTTT. This rearrangement joins TRBV30 to TRBJ2-3; D not resolved. Trimming removed 7 bases at V and 3 bases at J, with 8 bases between. Germline V gene lookup returns CDR1 GTSNPN and CDR2 SVGIG (reference sequence). This CDR3 is built from 11 residues. Full variable domain (missing parts from reference TRBV30 and TRBJ2-3): SQTIHQWPATLVQPVGSPLSLECTVEGTSNPNLYWYRQAAGRGLQLLFYSVGIGQISSEVPQNLSASRPQDRQFILSSKKLLLSDSGFYLCALTGTDTQYFGPGTRLTVL.

The rearrangement uses TRBV10-1 and TRBJ1-5, with D possibly TRBD1 on 6 matching bases. CDR1 WNHNN and CDR2 SYGVQD come from the germline V gene (reference sequence). Trimming stripped 10 bases from V and 4 bases from J, with 20 bases between. The CDR3 is 15 amino acids. The chain's CDR3 is CANTPETGYNQPQHF. CDR3 DNA: TGCGCCAATACACCAGAGACAGGTTATAATCAGCCCCAGCATTTT.

This clone has a single count. The chain combines TRBV19 with TRBJ1-5, with D unclear. V was shortened by 2 bases and J by 1 base, with 9 bases between the two germline ends. In germline, CDR1 is LNHDA, CDR2 SQIVND (reference sequence). The CDR3 runs 15 residues. CDR3 DNA sequence: TGTGCCAGTAGTATATTCGGGGTAAGCAATCAGCCCCAGCATTTT. Its translation: CASSIFGVSNQPQHF. The full variable domain, its missing parts supplied by reference TRBV19 and TRBJ1-5, is DGGITQSPKYLFRKEGQNVTLSCEQNLNHDAMYWYRQDPGQGLRLIYYSQIVNDFQKGDIAEGYSVSREKKESFPLTVTSAQKNPTAFYLCASSIFGVSNQPQHFGDGTRLSIL.

As regards this clone: Other nucleotide sequences in the sample specify the same CDR3. The chain employs TRBV19 and TRBJ1-5; 7 bases fit TRBD1. This CDR3 comprises 13 residues. Looked up from germline, CDR1 is LNHDA and CDR2 is SQIVND (reference sequence). Trimming at V came to 6 bases and at J to 4 bases, leaving 3 bases not matched to a gene. The CDR3: CASSIRGNQPQHF. CDR3 nucleotides: TGTGCCAGTAGCATCAGGGGGAATCAGCCCCAGCATTTT.

The V call is TRBV18, the J call TRBJ1-1; D ambiguous. This CDR3 region has 16 residues. The germline V gene encodes CDR1 KGHSH and CDR2 LQKENI. V shed 3 bases and J shed 5 bases, with 19 bases lying between them. The CDR3 protein is CASSPAPPGLETEAFF. In DNA, the CDR3 is TGTGCCAGCTCACCGGCCCCCCCAGGACTCGAGACTGAAGCTTTCTTT. The variable domain in full, with the rest retrieved from reference TRBV18 and TRBJ1-1, is NAGVMQNPRHLVRRRGQEARLRCSPMKGHSHVYWYRQLPEEGLKFMVYLQKENIIDESGMPKERFSAEFPKEGPSILRIQQVVRGDSAAYFCASSPAPPGLETEAFFGQGTRLTVV.

The chain uses TRBV7-8 and TRBJ2-1, with 12 bases matching TRBD2. V was pared by 5 bases and J by 5 bases, with 16 bases of the junction left unmatched. Germline assignment: CDR1 SGHVS and CDR2 FQNEAQ. The CDR3 consists of 19 residues. The CDR3, as DNA: TGTGCCAGCAGCGGACGATATGGGACTAGCGGGCCGTATAACAATGAGCAGTTCTTC. This sequence encodes CASSGRYGTSGPYNNEQFF.

CDR3 in amino acids: CASSQEGLGETQYF. CDR3 nucleotide sequence: TGTGCCAGCAGCCAAGAGGGGCTGGGAGAGACCCAGTACTTC. The V gene is TRBV3-1 (or the pseudogene TRBV3-2), the J gene TRBJ2-5; the D gene is possibly TRBD1 (5 bases). This CDR3 has 14 residues. Germline-derived CDR1 and CDR2 are LGHDT and YNNKEL (reference sequence). The V gene lost 0 bases and the J gene lost 4 bases, with 9 bases spanning the gap.

The V and J genes are TRBV6-2 or TRBV6-3 and TRBJ2-1; a weak D match, TRBD2 (6 bases). Per the germline V gene, CDR1 is MNHEY and CDR2 is SVGEGT. CDR3 size: 15 residues. Between the trimmed V and J ends, which lost 4 bases and 4 bases, there was a span of 14 bases. The CDR3 DNA is TGTGCCAGCAGTTTTGGCGGGGTCCTGTACAATGAGCAGTTCTTC. This codes for CASSFGGVLYNEQFF.

The chain is built from TRBV7-9 and TRBJ2-4; D remains ambiguous. Germline V CDR1 and CDR2: SEHNR, FQNEAQ (reference sequence). The CDR3 has 12 residues. Trimming took off 5 bases at V and 6 bases at J, with 8 bases between the two ends. CDR3 DNA sequence: TGTGCCAGCAGCAACACGGGAAACATTCAGTACTTC. It encodes CASSNTGNIQYF. Full variable domain (outside the CDR3, taken from reference TRBV7-9 and TRBJ2-4): DTGVSQNPRHKITKRGQNVTFRCDPISEHNRLYWYRQTLGQGPEFLTYFQNEAQLEKSRLLSDRFSAERPKGSFSTLEIQRTEQGDSAMYLCASSNTGNIQYFGAGTRLSVL.

The CDR3 spells CASGAGRYGGELFF. The CDR3 coding sequence is TGTGCCAGCGGTGCAGGGAGGTATGGCGGGGAGCTGTTTTTT. This chain uses TRBV11-2 with TRBJ2-2; weak D call: TRBD2 (6 bases). Between the trimmed V and J ends, which lost 8 bases and 7 bases, there was a span of 17 bases. Germline V gene data show CDR1 as SGHAT and CDR2 as FQNNGV. The CDR3 totals 14 residues.

V gene TRBV4-1 combines with J gene TRBJ2-1, with D perhaps TRBD1 (5 bases). CDR3 length: 16 amino acids. V was clipped by 1 base and J by 3 bases, with 13 bases between them. In germline, CDR1 is MGHRA, CDR2 YSYEKL. The CDR3 spells CASSQGDSNFYNEQFF. The DNA for the CDR3 is TGCGCCAGCAGCCAAGGCGACAGTAACTTCTACAATGAGCAGTTCTTC.

V is TRBV4-1 and J is TRBJ2-7; the D gene is possibly TRBD1 (6 bases). V lost 3 bases and J 4 bases, leaving 16 bases between the germline ends. In germline, CDR1 is MGHRA, CDR2 YSYEKL. The CDR3 loop spans 15 amino acids. The CDR3 spells CASSHPGDIQYEQYF. CDR3 nucleotides: TGCGCCAGCAGCCACCCCGGGGACATTCAGTACGAGCAGTACTTC.

This clone was detected only a few times. The chain uses TRBV7-9 and TRBJ2-7; possible D gene TRBD1, 5 bases. Trimming took off 1 base at V and 4 bases at J, with 11 bases between the two ends. Germline V gene data show CDR1 as SEHNR and CDR2 as FQNEAQ (reference sequence). This CDR3 has 14 amino acids. The CDR3 spells CASSLVGAKYEQYF. Written as DNA, the CDR3 is TGTGCCAGCAGCTTAGTAGGGGCCAAATACGAGCAGTACTTC.

The V and J genes are TRBV3-1 (or the pseudogene TRBV3-2) and TRBJ1-2; possibly TRBD1 for D (6 bases). V gave up 3 bases and J gave up 8 bases, with 10 bases separating them. This CDR3 is built from 12 residues. CDR1 LGHDT and CDR2 YNNKEL come from the germline V gene (reference sequence). The CDR3 here is CASSQRDTGYTF. CDR3 bases: TGTGCCAGCAGCCAGAGGGACACGGGCTACACCTTC.

The chain couples TRBV10-3 to TRBJ2-1; TRBD2 agrees at 12 bases. After removal of 11 bases from V and 7 bases from J, the junction contained 12 bases not matched to a gene. Germline V lookup: CDR1 ENHRY, CDR2 SYGVKD. The CDR3 extends over 15 amino acids. The CDR3 loop is CAATGLAGGLNEQFF. CDR3 in DNA: TGTGCCGCCACGGGGCTAGCGGGAGGGCTAAATGAGCAGTTCTTC.

V gene TRBV6-4 combines with J gene TRBJ1-2; 12 bases are shared with TRBD1. The CDR3 consists of 15 residues. Germline V lookup: CDR1 MRHNA, CDR2 SNTAGT. With V trimmed by 4 bases and J by 4 bases, 4 bases remained unmatched. The DNA of the CDR3 is TGTGCCAGCAGTGCCGGGACAGGGGGCCTCTATGGCTACACCTTC. This codes for CASSAGTGGLYGYTF.

V and J are TRBV19 and TRBJ1-4; no reliable D call. Germline CDR1 and CDR2: LNHDA and SQIVND (reference sequence). The CDR3 is made up of 14 amino acids. V was shortened by 2 bases and J by 4 bases, with 8 bases between the two germline ends. CDR3 coding DNA: TGTGCCAGTAGTATAAGAGGGAATAATGAAAAACTGTTTTTT. Encoded protein: CASSIRGNNEKLFF.

This rearrangement joins TRBV4-1 to TRBJ2-1, with 8 bases that match TRBD2. Unmatched junction bases numbered 6, after V lost 4 bases and J lost 1 base. Germline V gene lookup returns CDR1 MGHRA and CDR2 YSYEKL. The CDR3 consists of 16 residues. CDR3 DNA sequence: TGCGCCAGCAGCCTAGCCCCTAGCGGGTCCTACAATGAGCAGTTCTTC. Translated, it gives CASSLAPSGSYNEQFF.

The J gene is TRBJ2-1, the V gene TRBV27; D is unclear. V lost 3 bases, J lost 6 bases, and 9 bases lay in between. This CDR3 has 13 amino acids. CDR1 and CDR2 from the germline V gene are MNHEY and SMNVEV (reference sequence). CDR3 loop: CASSFGSLNEQFF. In DNA form, the CDR3 reads TGTGCCAGCAGTTTTGGTAGCCTCAATGAGCAGTTCTTC.

J is TRBJ2-3 and V is TRBV5-1, with a weak D call TRBD2 (6 bases). The CDR3 is 12 amino acids. V gave up 3 bases and J gave up 6 bases, with 8 bases separating them. CDR1 and CDR2 from the germline V gene are SGHRS and YFSETQ. In nucleotides, the CDR3 is TGCGCCAGCAGCTGGGGGGTGGATACGCAGTATTTT. It translates to CASSWGVDTQYF. Looking up the rest from reference TRBV5-1 and TRBJ2-3 gives the full variable domain: KAGVTQTPRYLIKTRGQQVTLSCSPISGHRSVSWYQQTPGQGLQFLFEYFSETQRNKGNFPGRFSGRQFSNSRSEMNVSTLELGDSALYLCASSWGVDTQYFGPGTRLTVL.

The chain carries TRBV28 and TRBJ2-7; the D gene is possibly TRBD1 (5 bases). There are 13 residues in the CDR3. Germline assignment: CDR1 MDHEN and CDR2 SYDVKM. Trimming shortened V by 3 bases and J by 1 base, and 7 bases separated the two germline ends. In DNA, the CDR3 is TGTGCCAGCAGTTTGAAGGGGTCCTACGAGCAGTACTTC. Translation: CASSLKGSYEQYF.